This T cell receptor beta chain was sequenced during a study of blood T cell repertoires in COVID-19. The V end was cut by 1 base, the J end by 0 bases, with 9 bases between. The CDR3 has 16 amino acids. This clone was counted a single time. Clones were read by immunoSEQ multiplex PCR, and TCRdb kept only the in-frame ones, dropping some. The table shows around 220,000 clones, with approximately 87% occurring only once. This rearrangement joins TRBV23-1 to TRBJ2-2, with D maybe TRBD2 (5 bases). TRBV23-1 is assigned to the ORF class and has an uncertain function. The TCR comes from a woman aged 45 to 65 with acute or convalescent COVID-19. The specimen was peripheral blood. CDR3 in amino acids: CASSQYERPNTGELFF. The CDR3 nucleotides read TGCGCCAGCAGTCAATACGAGCGGCCGAACACCGGGGAGCTGTTTTTT.